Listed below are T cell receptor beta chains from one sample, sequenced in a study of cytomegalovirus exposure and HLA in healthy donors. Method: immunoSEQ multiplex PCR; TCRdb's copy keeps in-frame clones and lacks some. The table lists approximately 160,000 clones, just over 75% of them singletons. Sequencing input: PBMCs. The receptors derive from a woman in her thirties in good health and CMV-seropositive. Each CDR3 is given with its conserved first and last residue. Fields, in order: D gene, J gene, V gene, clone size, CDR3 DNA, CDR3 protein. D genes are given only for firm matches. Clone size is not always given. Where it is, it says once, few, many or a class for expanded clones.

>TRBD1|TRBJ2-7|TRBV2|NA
TGTGCCAGCAGTCCCCCGGGACAGCCCTACGAGCAGTACTTC
CASSPPGQPYEQYF
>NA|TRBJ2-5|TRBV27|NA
TGTGCCAGCAGTTTAATAGCGGTGTACCAAGAGACCCAGTACTTC
CASSLIAVYQETQYF
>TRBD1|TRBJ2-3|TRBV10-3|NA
TGTGCCATCAGTGAGTCCCGAGGGTCGACAGGGGGCCTCAATACGCAGTATTTT
CAISESRGSTGGLNTQYF
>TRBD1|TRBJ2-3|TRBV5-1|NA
TGCGCCAGCAGCCAAGGACAGGACAGCACAGATACGCAGTATTTT
CASSQGQDSTDTQYF
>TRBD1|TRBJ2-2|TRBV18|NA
TGTGCCAGCTCACTTGGGACAGGGATCGGGGAGCTGTTTTTT
CASSLGTGIGELFF
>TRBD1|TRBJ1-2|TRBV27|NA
TGTGCCAGCAGACCGGACAGGGCTGACTATGGCTACACCTTC
CASRPDRADYGYTF
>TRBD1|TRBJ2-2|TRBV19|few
TGTGCCAGTAGTCCAGACGACAGGGCGGGCGGGGAGCTGTTTTTT
CASSPDDRAGGELFF
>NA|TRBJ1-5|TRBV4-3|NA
TGCGCCAGCAGCCAAGAGAACACCCCCAATCAGCCCCAGCATTTT
CASSQENTPNQPQHF
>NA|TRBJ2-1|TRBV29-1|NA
TGCAGCGCCCTCGGGGGTTATTACAATGAGCAGTTCTTC
CSALGGYYNEQFF
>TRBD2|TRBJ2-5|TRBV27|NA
TGTGCCAGCAGTCAGCGACTAGCGGGAGGAGAGACCCAGTACTTC
CASSQRLAGGETQYF
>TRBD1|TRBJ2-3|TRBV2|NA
TGTGCCAGCACCGAACAGGGGGAAGGGAGCACAGATACGCAGTATTTT
CASTEQGEGSTDTQYF
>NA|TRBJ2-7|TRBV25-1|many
TGTGCCAGCAGTGAAGGTAGCGACCCATCAATCTACGAGCAGTACTTC
CASSEGSDPSIYEQYF
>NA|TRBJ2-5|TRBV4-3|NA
TGCGCCAGCAGCCAAGATCGGCGCGGCCAAGAGACCCAGTACTTC
CASSQDRRGQETQYF
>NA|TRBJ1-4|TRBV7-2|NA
TGTGCCAGCAGCTCTCGACAGCCTGCAACTAATGAAAAACTGTTTTTT
CASSSRQPATNEKLFF
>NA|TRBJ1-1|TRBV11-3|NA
TGTGCCAGCAGCACCTTAACAGCGAACACTGAAGCTTTCTTT
CASSTLTANTEAFF
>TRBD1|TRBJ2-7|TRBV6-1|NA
TGTGCCAGCAGTGATAGACAGGGGTACTCCTACGAGCAGTACTTC
CASSDRQGYSYEQYF
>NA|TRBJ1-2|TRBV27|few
TGTGCCAGCAGTTTATTCTCCCCGGGAGGCGACTATGGCTACACCTTC
CASSLFSPGGDYGYTF
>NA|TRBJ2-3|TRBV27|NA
TGTGCCAGCAGAGTCACCGTGGGAGGCCCCCGCACAGATACGCAGTATTTT
CASRVTVGGPRTDTQYF
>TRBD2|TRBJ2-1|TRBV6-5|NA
TGTGCCAGCAGTTTCACTAGCGGCCTTTTAGACAATGAGCAGTTCTTC
CASSFTSGLLDNEQFF
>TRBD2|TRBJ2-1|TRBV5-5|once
TGTGCCAGCAGCTCCCCGGCTAGCGGGACGAATGAGCAGTTCTTC
CASSSPASGTNEQFF
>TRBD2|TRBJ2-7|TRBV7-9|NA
TGTGCCAGCAGCTCCTTAGCTAGCGGGGGGCCCTACGAGCAGTACTTC
CASSSLASGGPYEQYF
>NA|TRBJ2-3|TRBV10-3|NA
TGTGCCATCAGTGTTGACTTTCGGGATACGCAGTATTTT
CAISVDFRDTQYF
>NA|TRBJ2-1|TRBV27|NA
TGTGCCAGCAGTTCCCCGTTCGGGCGGGACAATGAGCAGTTCTTC
CASSSPFGRDNEQFF
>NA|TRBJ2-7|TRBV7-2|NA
TGTGCCAGCAGCCGTGACAGGATTGAGCAGTACTTC
CASSRDRIEQYF
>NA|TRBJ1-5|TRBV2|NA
TGTGCCAGCAGGTTCGACAGCGTCGTTGGACAGCCCCAGCATTTT
CASRFDSVVGQPQHF
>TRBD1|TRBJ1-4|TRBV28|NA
TGTGCCAGCAGTTCGACAGGGGCAACTAATGAAAAACTGTTTTTT
CASSSTGATNEKLFF
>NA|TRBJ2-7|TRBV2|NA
TGTGCCAGCAGTGAATCACAGGAGGGCTACGAGCAGTACTTC
CASSESQEGYEQYF
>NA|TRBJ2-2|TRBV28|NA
TGTGCCAGCAGTTTAAGCCCCCGGGCAGGGGGGAGCACCGGGGAGCTGTTTTTT
CASSLSPRAGGSTGELFF
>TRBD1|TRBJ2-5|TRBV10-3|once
TGTGCCATCAGATCTTCAGGGGGCACTGAGACCCAGTACTTC
CAIRSSGGTETQYF
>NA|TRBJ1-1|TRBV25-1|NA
TGTGCCAGCAGTAACCAGGGTATGTACACTGAAGCTTTCTTT
CASSNQGMYTEAFF
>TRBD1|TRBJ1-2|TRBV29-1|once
TGCAGCGTTGGAAGGGGGCCACCTCAAGGCTACACCTTC
CSVGRGPPQGYTF
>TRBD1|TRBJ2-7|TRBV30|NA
TGTGCCTGGAGTGTATGGGGGGACAGGGCCTACGAGCAGTACTTC
CAWSVWGDRAYEQYF
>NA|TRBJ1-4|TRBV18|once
TGTGCCAGCTCACCACGGGGGAGGACTAATGAAAAACTGTTTTTT
CASSPRGRTNEKLFF
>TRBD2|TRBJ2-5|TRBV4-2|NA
TGTGCCAGCAGCCAGGGACTAGCGGGAGAAGGCCCAGAGACCCAGTACTTC
CASSQGLAGEGPETQYF
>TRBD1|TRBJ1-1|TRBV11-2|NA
TGTGCCAGCAGCTGGGGGGACAGAATCATGAACACTGAAGCTTTCTTT
CASSWGDRIMNTEAFF
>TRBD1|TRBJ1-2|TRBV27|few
TGTGCCAGCAGTTCCCACCGGGACAGGGCCTATGGCTACACCTTC
CASSSHRDRAYGYTF
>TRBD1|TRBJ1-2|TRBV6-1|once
TGTGCCAGCAGGCAGACAGGGGGACATGGCTACACCTTC
CASRQTGGHGYTF